This T cell receptor beta chain was obtained from a study of siplizumab effects on memory and regulatory T cells. V trimming: 4 bases; J trimming: 4 bases; junction bases outside the gene matches: 4. There are 15 residues in the CDR3. CDR1 SGHDT and CDR2 YYEEEE come from the germline V gene. General study points: Confirmatory evidence of suppressive function in proliferating siplizumab-culture Tregs was not obtained. Siplizumab brought about a significant reduction in alloreactive sequences traceable to unstimulated CD4+ memory cells.

Notes on this clone: No antigen is known for it.

Clones were sequenced by immunoSEQ multiplex PCR, and TCRdb holds only the in-frame ones, with some missing. Of under 150,000 clones listed, less than 95% are singletons. The material sequenced was non-Treg CD4+ T cells sorted from blood. The clonotype originates from a human donor in good health. This chain uses TRBV5-6 with TRBJ2-2; 10 positions match TRBD2. CDR3 residues: CASSPGLASTGELFF. The DNA of the CDR3 is TGTGCCAGCAGCCCGGGACTAGCGAGCACCGGGGAGCTGTTTTTT.